This T cell receptor (beta chain) was profiled in a study of beta chain features in type 1 diabetes. Expressed TCRB transcripts got sequenced, as all isolated RNA was reverse transcribed. Sequencing used immunoSEQ multiplex PCR; TCRdb keeps in-frame clones, though not all of them. The sample comprises about 650,000 clones, roughly 12% of which are singletons, and over 0.1% rests with the top ten. Germline CDR1 and CDR2: SGHVS and FNYEAQ. V lost 0 bases to trimming and J lost 3 bases, with 2 bases between them. The CDR3 has 12 residues. CD45RO/CCR7/CD25/CD127/CD95/CD27 staining was used to isolate CD4+ naive, central memory, regulatory and stem cell-like memory cells by sorting. As to this clone: Its antigen is undetermined. Distinct nucleotide sequences in the sample also encode this CDR3.

Whole-study results and caveats: The naive, central memory and Treg TCRB repertoires looked more alike in patients than they did in healthy donors. PCR, the amplification step, might favor shorter templates, equally in patients and controls. Moderate but significant shortening of TCRB CDR3s was recorded in all four CD4+ subsets from Type 1 diabetes patients.

This chain uses TRBV7-6 with TRBJ2-5; D gene ambiguous. Sequencing used naive CD4+ T cells from blood. The receptor's source is a young man with type 1 diabetes. CDR3 in amino acids: CASSLAEETQYF. The CDR3 region has the DNA TGTGCCAGCAGCTTAGCAGAAGAGACCCAGTACTTC.